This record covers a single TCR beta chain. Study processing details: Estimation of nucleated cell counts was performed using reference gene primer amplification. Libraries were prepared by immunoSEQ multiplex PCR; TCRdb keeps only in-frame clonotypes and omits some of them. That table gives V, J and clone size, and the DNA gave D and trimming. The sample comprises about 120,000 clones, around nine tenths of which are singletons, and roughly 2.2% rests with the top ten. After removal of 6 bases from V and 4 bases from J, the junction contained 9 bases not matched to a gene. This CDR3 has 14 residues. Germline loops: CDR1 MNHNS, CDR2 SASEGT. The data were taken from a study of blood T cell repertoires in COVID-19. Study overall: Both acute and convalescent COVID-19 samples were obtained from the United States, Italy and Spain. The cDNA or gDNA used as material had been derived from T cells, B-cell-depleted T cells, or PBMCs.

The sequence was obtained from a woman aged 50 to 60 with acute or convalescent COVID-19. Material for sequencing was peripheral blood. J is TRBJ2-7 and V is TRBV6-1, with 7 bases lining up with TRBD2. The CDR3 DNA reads TGTGCCAGCAGCTCCCAGCGGGATGGGTACGAGCAGTACTTC. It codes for CASSSQRDGYEQYF.